Listed here is a single T cell receptor (beta chain). The germline V gene encodes CDR1 SEHNR and CDR2 FQNEAQ (reference sequence). The CDR3 has 14 residues. Trimming left V 5 bases short and J 5 bases short, with 15 bases between. The table came from immunoSEQ multiplex PCR; TCRdb's copy has only in-frame clones and leaves some out. Here the sample spans 150,000 to 200,000 clones, 80% to 95% being singletons. These data come from a study of control samples from healthy donors and cancer patients. This sequence joins TRBV7-9 and TRBJ2-5; D may be TRBD2 (6 bases). The receptor's source is a woman in her twenties or thirties in good health. The sequencing input was blood. The DNA for the CDR3 is TGTGCCAGCAGCAGAACGGGAGTTGGCGAGACCCAGTACTTC. Encoded protein: CASSRTGVGETQYF.